Presented here are 4 T cell receptor beta chains from one specimen sequenced in a study of T cells in Graves' hyperthyroidism and ophthalmopathy. Template material for amplifying TCR beta CDR3 regions consisted of RNA transcripts. With the HTBI primer set, the TCR CDR3 went through a first round of RT-PCR. One entry per CDR3 protein results from TCRdb running MiXCR on the multiplex PCR reads. Of about 610,000 distinct CDR3 sequences listed, roughly 15% are singletons. The sequenced material came from blood. The receptors were sampled from a woman aged 40-49 years with Graves' ophthalmopathy.

This clonotype has at least ten counts. CDR3 DNA: TGCAGTGCTAGAGATGGTCCGGGAAGGAACACTGAAGCTTTCTTT. Encoded protein: CSARDGPGRNTEAFF. The chain uses TRBV20-1 and TRBJ1-1; unclear D gene. Between the trimmed V and J ends, which lost 0 bases and 1 base, there was a span of 12 bases. The CDR3 length is 15 residues. Germline CDR1 and CDR2: DFQATT and SNEGSKA (reference sequence).

This clonotype appeared many times. This rearrangement joins TRBV16 to TRBJ1-1; maybe TRBD1 (6 bases). The ends were cut back, 2 bases at V and 1 base at J, with 11 bases in the middle. CDR1 is KGHSY and CDR2 is FQNENV in the germline V gene. The CDR3 length is 15 residues. The CDR3 sequence: CASSQRGPRNTEAFF. As DNA, the CDR3 is TGTGCCAGCAGCCAACGGGGGCCACGGAACACTGAAGCTTTCTTT.

The table lists this clonotype with many counts. The V gene is TRBV6-5, the J gene TRBJ2-5; tentatively, D is TRBD1 or TRBD2 (7 bases each). Germline V CDR1 and CDR2: MNHEY, SVGAGI. Trimming removed 5 bases from V and 5 bases from J, with 18 bases in between. The CDR3 is 15 residues long. The CDR3 DNA is TGTGCCAGCAGTAGGACTAGTCCGACAGGGGAGACCCAGTACTTC. It specifies CASSRTSPTGETQYF.

This clonotype occurred many times. The genes are TRBV6-5 and TRBJ2-7; 15 bases match TRBD2. The CDR3 extends over 15 amino acids. J lost 4 bases, V lost 6 bases, and 4 bases had no gene match. CDR1 is MNHEY, CDR2 SVGAGI, per germline. The CDR3 region is CASSGTSGRWYEQYF. In nucleotides, the CDR3 is TGTGCCAGCAGCGGGACTAGCGGGAGGTGGTACGAGCAGTACTTC.